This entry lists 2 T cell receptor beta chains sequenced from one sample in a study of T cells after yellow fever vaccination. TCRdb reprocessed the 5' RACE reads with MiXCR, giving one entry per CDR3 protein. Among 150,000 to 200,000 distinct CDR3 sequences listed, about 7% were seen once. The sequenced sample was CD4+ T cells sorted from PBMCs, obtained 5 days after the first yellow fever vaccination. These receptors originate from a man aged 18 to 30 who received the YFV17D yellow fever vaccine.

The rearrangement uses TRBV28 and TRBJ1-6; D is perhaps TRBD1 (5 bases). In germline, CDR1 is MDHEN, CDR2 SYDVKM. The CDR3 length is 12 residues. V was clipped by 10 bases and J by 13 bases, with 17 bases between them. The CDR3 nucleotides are TGTGCCACCGCGGACACGGTAATTCCCCTCCACTTT. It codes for CATADTVIPLHF.

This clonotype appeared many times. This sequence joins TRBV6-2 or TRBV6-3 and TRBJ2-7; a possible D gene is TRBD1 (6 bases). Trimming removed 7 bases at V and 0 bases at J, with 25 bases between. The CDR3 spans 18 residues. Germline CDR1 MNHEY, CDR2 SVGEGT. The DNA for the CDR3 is TGTGCCAGCAACCAACCGACCAAACAGGGCACGAGCTCCTACGAGCAGTACGTC. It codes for CASNQPTKQGTSSYEQYV.